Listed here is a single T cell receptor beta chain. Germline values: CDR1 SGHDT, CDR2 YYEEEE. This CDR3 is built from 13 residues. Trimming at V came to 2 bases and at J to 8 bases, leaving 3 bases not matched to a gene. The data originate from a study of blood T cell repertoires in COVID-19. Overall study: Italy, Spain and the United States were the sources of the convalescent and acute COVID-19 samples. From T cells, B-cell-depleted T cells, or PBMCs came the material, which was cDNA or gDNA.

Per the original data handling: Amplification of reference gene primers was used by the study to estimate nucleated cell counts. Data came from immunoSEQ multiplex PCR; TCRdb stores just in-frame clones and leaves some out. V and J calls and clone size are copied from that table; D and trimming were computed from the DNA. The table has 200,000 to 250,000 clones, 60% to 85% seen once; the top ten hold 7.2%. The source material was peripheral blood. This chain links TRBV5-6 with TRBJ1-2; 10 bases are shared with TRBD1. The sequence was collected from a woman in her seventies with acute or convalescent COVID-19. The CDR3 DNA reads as TGTGCCAGCAGCTTCGGACAGGGGGAGGGCTACACCTTC. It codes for CASSFGQGEGYTF.